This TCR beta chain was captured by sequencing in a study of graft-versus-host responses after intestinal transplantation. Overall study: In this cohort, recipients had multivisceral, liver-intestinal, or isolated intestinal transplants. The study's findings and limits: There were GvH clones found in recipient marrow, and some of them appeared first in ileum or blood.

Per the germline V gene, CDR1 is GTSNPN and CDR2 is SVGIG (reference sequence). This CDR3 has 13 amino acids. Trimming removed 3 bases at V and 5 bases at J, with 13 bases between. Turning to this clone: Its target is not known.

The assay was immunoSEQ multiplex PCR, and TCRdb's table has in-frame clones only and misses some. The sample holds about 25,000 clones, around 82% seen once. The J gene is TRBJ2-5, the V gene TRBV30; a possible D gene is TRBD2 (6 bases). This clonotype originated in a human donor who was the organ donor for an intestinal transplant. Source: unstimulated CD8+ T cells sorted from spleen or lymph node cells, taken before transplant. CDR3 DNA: TGTGCCTGGAGGCAGGGTGGGGGGGAGACCCAGTACTTC. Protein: CAWRQGGGETQYF.